This TCR beta chain comes out of a study of response to subunit inactivated influenza vaccine listed by TCRdb under 2018. Study-level background: Deep quantitative T cell receptor repertoire profiling was used in the study to track responses to a trivalent subunit inactivated influenza vaccine.

Library preparation employed RT-PCR. Sequencing was performed on an Illumina HiSeq 2500. The raw public data were reprocessed by TCRdb itself: fastp quality trimming at Q25, MiXCR clonotype calling, in-frame beta chains only. One record per CDR3 amino acid sequence lists the most common genes and DNA. The sample table shows about 700,000 distinct CDR3 sequences, and approximately 13% are seen once. Clones ranked in the top ten supply 6.5% to 8.5% of the sample. The investigation overall reported the following: According to the authors, only a limited number of new T cells may be recruited by each seasonal influenza vaccination.

A note on this clonotype: The antigen this receptor binds is unknown. A read error may produce the germline difference seen at one junction end.

The germline V gene (reference sequence) supplies CDR1 SEHNR and CDR2 FQNEAQ. Including the terminal cysteine and phenylalanine, the CDR3 comprises 15 residues. Just CDR3 DNA is preserved here, 45 bases in frame from base 1. The sequence is built from TRBV7-9 and TRBJ1-6; TRBD1 matches 8 bases in the middle. The source of this sequence is a middle-aged man who received an inactivated influenza vaccine. Donor details come from another sample of the same person, matched by shared clones. Source: PBMCs from blood, taken 14 to 15 days before vaccination. The nucleotide sequence reads TGTGCCATCAGCCCTTACCGGGACAGGACTTCACCCCTCCACTTT. Its translation reads: CAISPYRDRTSPLHF.